This T cell receptor beta chain was identified during a study of T cell responses to AZD1222 COVID-19 vaccine. Study details: Both about-4-week and about-12-week second-dose recipients were combined.

V dropped 6 bases and J dropped 2 bases, with 6 bases sitting between them. The CDR3 spans 12 residues. The germline V gene has CDR1 SGHKS and CDR2 YYEKEE (reference sequence). Generated by immunoSEQ multiplex PCR, the TCRdb table keeps only in-frame clones and is missing some. The sample has 150,000 or so clones; 85% to 95% are singletons. Sequencing used peripheral blood, obtained on day 0 of AZD1222 vaccination. V usage is TRBV5-5 and J usage is TRBJ1-3; no clear D. This receptor was identified in an adult in good health. DNA of the CDR3: TGTGCCAGCATAGGGCCTGGAAACACCATATATTTT. This translates into CASIGPGNTIYF.